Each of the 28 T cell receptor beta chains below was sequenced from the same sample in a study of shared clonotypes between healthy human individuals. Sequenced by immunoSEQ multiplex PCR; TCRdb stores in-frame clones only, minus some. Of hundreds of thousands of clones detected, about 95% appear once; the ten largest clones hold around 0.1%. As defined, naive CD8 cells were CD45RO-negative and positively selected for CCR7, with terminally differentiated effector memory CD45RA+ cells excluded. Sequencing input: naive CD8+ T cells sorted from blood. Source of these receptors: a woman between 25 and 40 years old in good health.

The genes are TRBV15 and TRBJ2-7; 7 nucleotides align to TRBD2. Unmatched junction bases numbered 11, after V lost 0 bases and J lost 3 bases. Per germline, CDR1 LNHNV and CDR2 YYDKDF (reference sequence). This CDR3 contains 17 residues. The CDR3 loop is CATSRDRLGGPHYEQYF. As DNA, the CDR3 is TGTGCCACCAGCAGAGATCGTTTGGGAGGGCCCCACTACGAGCAGTACTTC.

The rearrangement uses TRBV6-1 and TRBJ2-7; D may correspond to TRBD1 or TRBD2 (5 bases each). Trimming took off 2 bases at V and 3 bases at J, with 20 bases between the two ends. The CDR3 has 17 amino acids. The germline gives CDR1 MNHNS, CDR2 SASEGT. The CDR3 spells CASSERRIAGTRYEQYF. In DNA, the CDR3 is TGTGCCAGCAGTGAACGCCGTATCGCCGGGACCCGCTACGAGCAGTACTTC.

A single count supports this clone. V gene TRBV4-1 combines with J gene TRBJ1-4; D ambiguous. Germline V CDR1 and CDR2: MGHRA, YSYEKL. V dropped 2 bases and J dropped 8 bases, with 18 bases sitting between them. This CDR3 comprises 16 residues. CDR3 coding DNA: TGCGCCAGCAGCCAATCTCCGGGATTGGAAGGGGAAAAACTGTTTTTT. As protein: CASSQSPGLEGEKLFF.

The CDR3 nucleotides are TGTGCCAGCAGCCGACTAACTAGCGTAGGCACAGATACGCAGTATTTT. The encoded protein is CASSRLTSVGTDTQYF. The V and J genes are TRBV4-2 and TRBJ2-3; 7 bases line up with TRBD2. The CDR3 runs 16 residues. From germline, CDR1 is LGHNA and CDR2 YNFKEQ. V dropped 4 bases and J dropped 1; count of bases not matched to a gene: 8.

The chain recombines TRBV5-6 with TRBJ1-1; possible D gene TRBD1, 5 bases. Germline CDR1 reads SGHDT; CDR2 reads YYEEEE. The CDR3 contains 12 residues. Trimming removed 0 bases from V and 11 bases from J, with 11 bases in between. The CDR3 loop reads CASSLAGKGAFF. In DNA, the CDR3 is TGTGCCAGCAGCTTGGCAGGCAAGGGGGCTTTCTTT.

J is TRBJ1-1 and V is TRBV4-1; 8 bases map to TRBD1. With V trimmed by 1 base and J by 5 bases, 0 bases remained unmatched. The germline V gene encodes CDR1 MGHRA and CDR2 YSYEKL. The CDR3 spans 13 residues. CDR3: CASSQGTGTEAFF. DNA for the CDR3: TGCGCCAGCAGCCAAGGGACAGGGACTGAAGCTTTCTTT.

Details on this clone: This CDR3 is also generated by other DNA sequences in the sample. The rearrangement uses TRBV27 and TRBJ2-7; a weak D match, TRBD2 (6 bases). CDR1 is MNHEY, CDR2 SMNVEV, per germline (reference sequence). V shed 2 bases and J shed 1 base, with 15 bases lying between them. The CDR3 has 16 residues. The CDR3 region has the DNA TGTGCCAGCAGTTTAAGCCCCGGGACTGGATCCTACGAGCAGTACTTC. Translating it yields CASSLSPGTGSYEQYF.

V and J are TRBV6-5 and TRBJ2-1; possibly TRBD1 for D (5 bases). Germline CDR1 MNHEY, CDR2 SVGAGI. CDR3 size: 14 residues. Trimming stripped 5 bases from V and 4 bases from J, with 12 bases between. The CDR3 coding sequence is TGTGCCAGCAGTCTTTATGACAGATACAATGAGCAGTTCTTC. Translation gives CASSLYDRYNEQFF.

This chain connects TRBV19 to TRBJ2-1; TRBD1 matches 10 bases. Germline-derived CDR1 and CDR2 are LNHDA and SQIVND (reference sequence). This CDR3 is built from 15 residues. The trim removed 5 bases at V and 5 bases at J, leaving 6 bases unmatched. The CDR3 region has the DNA TGTGCCAGTAGTGGATGGGACAGGGGAAACAATGAGCAGTTCTTC. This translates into CASSGWDRGNNEQFF.

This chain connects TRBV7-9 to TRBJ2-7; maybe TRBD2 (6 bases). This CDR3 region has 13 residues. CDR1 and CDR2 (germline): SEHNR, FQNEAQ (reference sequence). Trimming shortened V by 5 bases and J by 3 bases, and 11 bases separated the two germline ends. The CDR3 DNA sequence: TGTGCCAGCAGCCCCGGGGGTATCTACGAGCAGTACTTC. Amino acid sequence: CASSPGGIYEQYF.

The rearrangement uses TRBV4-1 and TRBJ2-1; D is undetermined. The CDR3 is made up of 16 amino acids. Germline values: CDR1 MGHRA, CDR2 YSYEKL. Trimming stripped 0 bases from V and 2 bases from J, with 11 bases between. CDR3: CASSQDPGRTYNEQFF. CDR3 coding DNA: TGCGCCAGCAGCCAAGATCCCGGAAGGACCTACAATGAGCAGTTCTTC.

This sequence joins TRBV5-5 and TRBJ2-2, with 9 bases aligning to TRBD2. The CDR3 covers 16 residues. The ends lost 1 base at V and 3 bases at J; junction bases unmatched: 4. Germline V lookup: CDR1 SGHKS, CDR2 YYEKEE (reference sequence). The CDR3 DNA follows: TGTGCCAGCAGCTTGCCTAGCGGGATAGACACCGGGGAGCTGTTTTTT. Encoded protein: CASSLPSGIDTGELFF.

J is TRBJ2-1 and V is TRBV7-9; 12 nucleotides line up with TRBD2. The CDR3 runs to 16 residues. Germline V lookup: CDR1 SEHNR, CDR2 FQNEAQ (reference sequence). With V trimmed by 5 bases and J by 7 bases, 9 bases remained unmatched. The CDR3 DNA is TGTGCCAGCAGCGCACCTAGCGGGAGGGCGAATAATGAGCAGTTCTTC. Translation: CASSAPSGRANNEQFF.

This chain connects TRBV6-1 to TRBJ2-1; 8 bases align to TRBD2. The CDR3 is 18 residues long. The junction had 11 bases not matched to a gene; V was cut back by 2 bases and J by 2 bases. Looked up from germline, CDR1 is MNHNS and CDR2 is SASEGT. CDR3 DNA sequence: TGTGCCAGCAGTGAAACTTCGCGGGAGGATCCGGCCTACAATGAGCAGTTCTTC. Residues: CASSETSREDPAYNEQFF.

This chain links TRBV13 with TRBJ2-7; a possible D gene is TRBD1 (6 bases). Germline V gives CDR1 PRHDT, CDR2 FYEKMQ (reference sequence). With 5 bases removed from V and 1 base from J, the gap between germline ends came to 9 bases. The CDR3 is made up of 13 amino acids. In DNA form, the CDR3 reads TGTGCCAGCAGCCCGGACAGATCCTACGAGCAGTACTTC. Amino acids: CASSPDRSYEQYF.

The CDR3 DNA sequence: TGTGCCAGCAGCTCGATAGGTACCGGGGAGCTGTTTTTT. It specifies CASSSIGTGELFF. V is TRBV7-2 and J is TRBJ2-2; D is unresolved. V dropped 4 bases and J dropped 5 bases, with 8 bases sitting between them. The CDR3 has 13 residues. Looked up from germline, CDR1 is SGHTA and CDR2 is FQGNSA.

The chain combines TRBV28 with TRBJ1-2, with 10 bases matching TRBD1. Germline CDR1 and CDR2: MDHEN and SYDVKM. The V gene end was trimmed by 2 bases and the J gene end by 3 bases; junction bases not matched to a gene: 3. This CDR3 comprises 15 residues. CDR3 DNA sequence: TGTGCCAGCAGTTTACCCGGACAGGGGGACTATGGCTACACCTTC. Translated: CASSLPGQGDYGYTF.

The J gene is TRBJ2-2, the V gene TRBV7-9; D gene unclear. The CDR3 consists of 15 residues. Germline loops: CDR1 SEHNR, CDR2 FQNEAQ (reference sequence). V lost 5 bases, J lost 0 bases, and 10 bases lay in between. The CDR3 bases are TGTGCCAGCAGCCCCCCCCCGACGAACACCGGGGAGCTGTTTTTT. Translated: CASSPPPTNTGELFF.

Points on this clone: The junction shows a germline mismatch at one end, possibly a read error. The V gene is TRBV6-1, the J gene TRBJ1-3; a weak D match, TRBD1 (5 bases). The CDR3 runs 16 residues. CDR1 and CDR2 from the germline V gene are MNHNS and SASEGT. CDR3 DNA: TGTGCCAGCAGTGAATTGGGGGTATTGCCGGGAAGCACCATATATTTT. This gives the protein CASSELGVLPGSTIYF.

The CDR3 sequence: CASSPRGQGTNTEAFF. CDR3 coding DNA: TGTGCCAGCAGCCCGCGGGGACAGGGAACGAACACTGAAGCTTTCTTT. The chain carries TRBV13 and TRBJ1-1; TRBD1 matches 9 bases. Germline CDR1 reads PRHDT; CDR2 reads FYEKMQ (reference sequence). CDR3 length: 16 amino acids. V was pared by 5 bases and J by 1 base, with 8 bases of the junction left unmatched.

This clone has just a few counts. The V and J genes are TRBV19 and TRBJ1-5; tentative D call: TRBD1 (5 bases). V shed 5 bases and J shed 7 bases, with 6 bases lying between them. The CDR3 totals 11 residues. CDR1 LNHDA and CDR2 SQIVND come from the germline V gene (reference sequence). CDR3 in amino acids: CASSGGQPQHF. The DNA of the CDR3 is TGTGCCAGTAGTGGGGGGCAGCCCCAGCATTTT.

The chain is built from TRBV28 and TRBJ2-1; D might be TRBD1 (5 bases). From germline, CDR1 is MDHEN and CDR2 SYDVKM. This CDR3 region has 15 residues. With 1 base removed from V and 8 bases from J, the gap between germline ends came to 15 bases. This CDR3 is CASSLFQGLMHEQFF. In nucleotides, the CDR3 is TGTGCCAGCAGTTTATTTCAGGGATTGATGCATGAGCAGTTCTTC. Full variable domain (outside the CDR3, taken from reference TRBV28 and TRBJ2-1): DVKVTQSSRYLVKRTGEKVFLECVQDMDHENMFWYRQDPGLGLRLIYFSYDVKMKEKGDIPEGYSVSREKKERFSLILESASTNQTSMYLCASSLFQGLMHEQFFGPGTRLTVL.

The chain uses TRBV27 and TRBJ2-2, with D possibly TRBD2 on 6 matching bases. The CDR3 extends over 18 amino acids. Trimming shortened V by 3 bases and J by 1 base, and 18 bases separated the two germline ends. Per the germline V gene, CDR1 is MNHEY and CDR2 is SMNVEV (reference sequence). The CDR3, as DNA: TGTGCCAGCAGTTTTAGTCTCGGGGGAGTGGGGAACACCGGGGAGCTGTTTTTT. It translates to CASSFSLGGVGNTGELFF.

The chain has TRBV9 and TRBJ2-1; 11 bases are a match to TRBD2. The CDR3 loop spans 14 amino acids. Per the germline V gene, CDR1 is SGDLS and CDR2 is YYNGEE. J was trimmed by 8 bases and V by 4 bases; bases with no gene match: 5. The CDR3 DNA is TGTGCCAGCAGCATAGCGGGAGGGCCCCATGAGCAGTTCTTC. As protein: CASSIAGGPHEQFF.

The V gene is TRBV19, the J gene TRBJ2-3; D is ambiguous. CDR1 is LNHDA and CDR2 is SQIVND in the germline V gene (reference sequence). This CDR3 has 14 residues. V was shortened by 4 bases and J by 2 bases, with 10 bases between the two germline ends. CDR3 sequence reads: CASSTALPTDTQYF. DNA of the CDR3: TGTGCCAGTAGTACGGCCCTGCCCACAGATACGCAGTATTTT.

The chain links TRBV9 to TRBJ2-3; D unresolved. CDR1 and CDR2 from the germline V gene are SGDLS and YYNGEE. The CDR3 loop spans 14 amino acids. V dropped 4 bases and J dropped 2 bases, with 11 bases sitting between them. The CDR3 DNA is TGTGCCAGCAGCCCCCCGAGCCTCACAGATACGCAGTATTTT. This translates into CASSPPSLTDTQYF.

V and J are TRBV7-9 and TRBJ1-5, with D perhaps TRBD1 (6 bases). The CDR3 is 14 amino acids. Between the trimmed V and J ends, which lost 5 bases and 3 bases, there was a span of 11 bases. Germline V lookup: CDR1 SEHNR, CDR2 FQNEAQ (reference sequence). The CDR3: CASSRGGLNQPQHF. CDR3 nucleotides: TGTGCCAGCAGCCGCGGGGGCCTCAATCAGCCCCAGCATTTT.

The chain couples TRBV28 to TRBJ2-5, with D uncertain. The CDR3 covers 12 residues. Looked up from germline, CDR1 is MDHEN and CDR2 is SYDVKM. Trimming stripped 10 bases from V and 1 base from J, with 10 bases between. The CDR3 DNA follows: TGTGCCACCGACGACCGCCAAGAGACCCAGTACTTC. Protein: CATDDRQETQYF.